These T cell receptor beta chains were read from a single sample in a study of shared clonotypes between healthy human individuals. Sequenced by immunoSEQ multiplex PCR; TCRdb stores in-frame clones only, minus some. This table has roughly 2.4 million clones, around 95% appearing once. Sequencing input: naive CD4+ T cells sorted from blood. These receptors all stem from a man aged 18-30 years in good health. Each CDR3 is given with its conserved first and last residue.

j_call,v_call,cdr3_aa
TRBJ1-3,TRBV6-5,CASSSRQTGNTIYF
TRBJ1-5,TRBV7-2,CASSLNYSPNQPQHF
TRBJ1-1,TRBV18,CASSPTVRTEAFF
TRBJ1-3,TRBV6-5,CASSYSSSGNTIYF
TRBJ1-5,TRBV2,CASRVDSNQPQHF
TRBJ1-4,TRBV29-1,CSVVGATNEKLFF
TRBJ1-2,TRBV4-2,CASSQKQGLTNYGYTF
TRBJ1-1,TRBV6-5,CASSYAPAPGGTEAFF
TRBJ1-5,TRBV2,CASSERRQGPKSNQPQHF
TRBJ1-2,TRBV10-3,CAISERTGVGYTF
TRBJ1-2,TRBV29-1,CSVAQVGYTF
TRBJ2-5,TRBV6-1,CASSVPAGQETQYF
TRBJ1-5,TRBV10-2,CASSEGNQPQHF
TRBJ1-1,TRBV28,CASRVNVGTEAFF
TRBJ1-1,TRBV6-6,CASSPQILGNTEAFF
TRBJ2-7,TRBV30,CAWSGEVNSYEQYF
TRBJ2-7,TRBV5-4,CASSLDGSSSYEQYF
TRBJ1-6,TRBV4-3,CASSQEGPLHF
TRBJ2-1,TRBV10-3,CAISESGEGNEQFF
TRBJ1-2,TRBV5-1,CASSPAQGPNYGYTF
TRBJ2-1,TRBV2,CASHRDTTYNEQFF
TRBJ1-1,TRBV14,CASSQVRPGGSTEAFF
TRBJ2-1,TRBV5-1,CASTLLGEQFF
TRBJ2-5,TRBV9,CASSVAQGEETQYF
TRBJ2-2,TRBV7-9,CASSPIGGRDTGELFF
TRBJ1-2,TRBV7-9,CASSLASGTGAYGYTF
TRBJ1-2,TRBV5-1,CASSLSTNYGYTF
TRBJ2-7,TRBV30,CAWTAGTGGGGEQYF
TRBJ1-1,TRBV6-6,CASSPRGRSTEAFF
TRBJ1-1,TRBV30,CAWSALGMNTEAFF
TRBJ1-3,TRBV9,CASSVAPYDNSGNTIYF
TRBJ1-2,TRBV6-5,CASSQGVGYTF
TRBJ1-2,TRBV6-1,CASSERTGGYTF
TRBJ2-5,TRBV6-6,CASSNGLAGGGETQYF
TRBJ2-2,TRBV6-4,CASTSFEGAGELFF
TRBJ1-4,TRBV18,CASSPPTGGTTNEKLFF
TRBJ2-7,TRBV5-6,CASRKTGLGPYEQYF
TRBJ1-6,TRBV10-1,CATLAGMYNSPLHF
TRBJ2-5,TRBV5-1,CASSLSVGLQETQYF
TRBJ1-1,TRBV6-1,CASRTASSTEAFF
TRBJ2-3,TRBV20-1,CSAFLLNTQYF
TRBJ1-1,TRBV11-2,CASSSTSMNTEAFF
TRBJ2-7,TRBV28,CASSYTLLAGGPRSYEQYF
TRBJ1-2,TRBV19,CASSSAGPNYGYTF
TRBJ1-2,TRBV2,CASRPLAGNYGYTF
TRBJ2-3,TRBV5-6,CASSFVEKRISDTQYF
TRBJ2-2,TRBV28,CASRLEGAGELFF
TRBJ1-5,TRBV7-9,CASSAFGEPQPQHF
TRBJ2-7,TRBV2,CASSNDVGSSYEQYF
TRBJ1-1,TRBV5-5,CASSRAGAEAFF
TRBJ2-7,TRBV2,CASSGQGLAEQYF
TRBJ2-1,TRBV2,CASSVDSYNEQFF
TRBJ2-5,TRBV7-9,CASSLGYRTSGTDQETQYF